This T cell receptor (beta chain) was observed in a study of T cells in Graves' hyperthyroidism and ophthalmopathy. General study results and limits: Using 13 V-J features, a model discriminated ophthalmopathy from stable hyperthyroidism. Blood held most thyroid clonotypes expanded above 0.001 frequency.

The CDR3 runs to 14 residues. V was clipped by 1 base and J by 4 bases, with 8 bases between them. Diagnostic decisions used clinical symptoms, serum thyroxine and TRAb, thyroid ultrasound and orbital computed tomography. The sample holds a few counts of this clonotype. The antigen is undetermined. Researchers took RNA transcripts and amplified the TCR beta CDR3 regions from them. The study used the HTBI primer set for a first-round RT-PCR of the TCR CDR3. TCRdb re-analysed the multiplex PCR reads in MiXCR, keeping a single row per CDR3 protein. The table has 660,000 or so distinct CDR3 sequences, less than 25% seen once; the top ten hold under 35%.

V and J are TRBV12-3 or TRBV12-4 and TRBJ1-3; a possible D gene is TRBD1 (6 bases). This sequence was found in a man aged 30 to 45 with Graves' ophthalmopathy. The specimen was blood. The CDR3 region is CASSLEQGGNTIYF. The CDR3 DNA sequence: TGTGCCAGCAGTTTAGAACAGGGAGGAAACACCATATATTTT.